This TCR beta chain was found in a study of blood T cell repertoires in COVID-19. Study background: The United States, Italy and Spain provided the acute and convalescent COVID-19 samples. Sample material is recorded as cDNA or gDNA derived from T cells, B-cell-depleted T cells, or PBMCs.

This clone was recorded a few times. The germline V and J ends were trimmed by 6 bases and 7 bases, with 13 bases remaining between them. Looked up from germline, CDR1 is MNHEY and CDR2 is SVGAGI. CDR3 length: 13 amino acids. TCRdb keeps only in-frame clones here, not all; method: immunoSEQ multiplex PCR. This table has around 100,000 clones, more than 70% appearing once. J is TRBJ1-5 and V is TRBV6-5; maybe TRBD1 (5 bases). This sequence originates from a human donor with acute or convalescent COVID-19. The donor label of this sample is uncertain. Sequences were obtained from peripheral blood. CDR3 nucleotides: TGTGCCAGCAGCCAAACAGGAGGGCAGCCCCAGCATTTT. Its translation is CASSQTGGQPQHF.